The clone carrying this T cell receptor beta chain turned up a few times. The CDR3 is 17 amino acids. The ends lost 5 bases at V and 6 bases at J; junction bases unmatched: 13. Germline values: CDR1 SEHNR, CDR2 FQNEAQ (reference sequence). The data derive from a study of T-cell reconstitution after alpha-beta-depleted transplantation in children. Construction of the TCRbeta library involved unique molecular identifiers. TCRdb called the PCR reads again in MiXCR, with one record for every CDR3 protein. The sample consists of around 680,000 distinct CDR3 sequences, roughly 17% of them appearing once. J is TRBJ2-3 and V is TRBV7-9; 11 bases are shared with TRBD2. This receptor was taken from a human donor who donated a stem cell graft to a child with acute myeloid leukemia. The input for sequencing was PBMCs from the stem cell graft donor, taken from the stem cell graft. The CDR3 sequence: CASSPNPLAGGPDTQYF. The CDR3 DNA reads TGTGCCAGCAGCCCGAACCCCCTAGCGGGGGGACCGGATACGCAGTATTTT.